Each of the 24 T cell receptor beta chains below was sequenced from the same sample in a study of response to subunit inactivated influenza vaccine. TCRdb analysed the RT-PCR reads with MiXCR anew, one entry per CDR3 protein. This sample has a few hundred thousand distinct CDR3 sequences, with approximately 7.2% found just once. The sequencing used PBMCs from blood, collected less than 30 months after vaccination. The receptors shown here come from a man aged 50-75 years who received an inactivated influenza vaccine.

This clonotype was detected only a few times. J is TRBJ2-3 and V is TRBV7-2; 8 bases agree with TRBD2. Germline V CDR1 and CDR2: SGHTA, FQGNSA. J was trimmed by 0 bases and V by 2 bases; bases with no gene match: 4. The CDR3 is 16 residues long. In DNA, the CDR3 is TGTGCCAGCAGCTTATACCCTAGCGGGAGCACAGATACGCAGTATTTT. Its protein is CASSLYPSGSTDTQYF.

This clonotype was recorded many times. This chain uses TRBV28 with TRBJ2-7; D remains unclear. This CDR3 is built from 11 residues. Deletions cut 8 bases from V and 6 bases from J, with 11 bases between. CDR1 is MDHEN and CDR2 is SYDVKM in the germline V gene. Here the CDR3 reads CASGPFVEQYF. The CDR3 nucleotides read TGTGCCAGCGGGCCCTTCGTCGAGCAGTACTTC.

This clonotype showed up just a few times. The chain carries TRBV20-1 and TRBJ2-1; 9 bases line up with TRBD2. J was trimmed by 4 bases and V by 0 bases; bases with no gene match: 10. Germline V CDR1 and CDR2: DFQATT, SNEGSKA (reference sequence). The CDR3 is 17 amino acids. This CDR3 is CSARDLGGGAGYNEQFF. The CDR3, as DNA: TGCAGTGCTAGAGATCTAGGCGGGGGGGCCGGATACAATGAGCAGTTCTTC.

A few counts support this clonotype. CDR3 DNA: TGTGCCAGCAGCCGGACTGCCTGGGATACGCAGTATTTT. Translation: CASSRTAWDTQYF. J is TRBJ2-3 and V is TRBV11-2; a possible D gene is TRBD2 (5 bases). The V end lost 5 bases, the J end lost 6 bases, and 12 bases lay between the germline ends. The CDR3 contains 13 residues. Per the germline V gene, CDR1 is SGHAT and CDR2 is FQNNGV.

This chain uses TRBV10-3 with TRBJ2-3, with unresolved D. V dropped 10 bases and J dropped 5 bases, with 19 bases sitting between them. Germline loops: CDR1 ENHRY, CDR2 SYGVKD. The length of the CDR3 is 14 residues. This chain's CDR3 is CATGSPSRIDTQYF. For the CDR3, the DNA is TGTGCCACCGGTAGCCCCTCGCGCATAGATACGCAGTATTTT.

The sample holds many counts of this clonotype. This chain joins TRBV5-1 and TRBJ1-1, with D possibly being TRBD1 (5 bases). V lost 0 bases and J lost 8, with 20 bases in between. Per the germline V gene, CDR1 is SGHRS and CDR2 is YFSETQ. The CDR3 has 16 amino acids. Here the CDR3 DNA reads TGCGCCAGCAGCTTGGCTTGGGGGGAAGGCTCATCCGAAGCTTTCTTT. Protein sequence: CASSLAWGEGSSEAFF.

This clonotype was found many times. The rearrangement joins TRBV7-2 to TRBJ1-6, with a weak D call TRBD1 (6 bases). CDR1 is SGHTA and CDR2 is FQGNSA in the germline V gene. The CDR3 runs to 14 residues. V shed 4 bases and J shed 8 bases, with 12 bases lying between them. CDR3 region: CASSSRGRDSPLHF. The DNA for the CDR3 is TGTGCCAGCAGCTCCCGGGGGCGGGATTCACCCCTCCACTTT.

V usage is TRBV20-1 and J usage is TRBJ1-2; 7 nucleotides align to TRBD1. Trimming removed 2 bases from V and 2 bases from J; junction bases left unmatched: 5. Germline CDR1 and CDR2: DFQATT and SNEGSKA (reference sequence). The CDR3 loop spans 14 amino acids. Here the CDR3 DNA reads TGCAGTGCTAGAAGGGGAGGGGGCAACTATGGCTACACCTTC. This encodes CSARRGGGNYGYTF.

This chain uses TRBV12-3 or TRBV12-4 with TRBJ2-6; D might be TRBD1 or TRBD2, each matching 5 bases. V shed 5 bases and J shed 4 bases, with 9 bases lying between them. CDR3 length equals 14 residues. The CDR3 loop reads CASSPGTGANVLTF. The CDR3, as DNA: TGTGCCAGCAGTCCAGGGACGGGGGCCAACGTCCTGACTTTC.

There are a few counts of this clonotype. The V call is TRBV4-1, the J call TRBJ1-1; 7 bases are shared with TRBD1. V shed 3 bases, J shed 1 base, and the junction held 5 bases outside the gene matches. The CDR3 has 15 residues. Germline V CDR1 and CDR2: MGHRA, YSYEKL. CDR3 amino acids: CASSHPRTGNTEAFF. DNA of the CDR3: TGCGCCAGCAGCCATCCCCGGACAGGGAACACTGAAGCTTTCTTT.

This sequence joins TRBV7-9 and TRBJ1-1; tentatively, D is TRBD1 (5 bases). Germline values: CDR1 SEHNR, CDR2 FQNEAQ (reference sequence). The CDR3 has 15 residues. V gave up 5 bases and J gave up 0 bases, with 13 bases separating them. The CDR3 DNA reads TGTGCCAGCAGCGGCTGGGGGGGGATGAACACTGAAGCTTTCTTT. Translation: CASSGWGGMNTEAFF.

This clonotype has a handful of counts. The chain couples TRBV29-1 to TRBJ1-5; perhaps TRBD1 as D (5 bases). CDR1 and CDR2 from the germline V gene are SQVTM and ANQGSEA. Deletions cut 4 bases from V and 0 bases from J, with 10 bases between. CDR3 length equals 14 residues. The CDR3 bases are TGCAGCGTTGGACAGCCTTATAGCAATCAGCCCCAGCATTTT. It yields the protein CSVGQPYSNQPQHF.

This clonotype was counted only a few times. The chain links TRBV11-2 to TRBJ2-7; 9 nucleotides agree with TRBD2. Trimming cost V 3 bases and J 4 bases; bases outside gene matches: 7. The CDR3 has 15 amino acids. Germline V gives CDR1 SGHAT, CDR2 FQNNGV. The CDR3 loop is CASSFRETSGYEQYF. The CDR3 DNA is TGTGCCAGCAGCTTTCGTGAGACTAGCGGTTACGAGCAGTACTTC.

V gene TRBV7-3 combines with J gene TRBJ2-1; possible D gene TRBD2, 5 bases. Germline V gene data show CDR1 as SGHTA and CDR2 as FQGTGA. The CDR3 is 15 residues long. V dropped 6 bases and J dropped 7 bases, with 19 bases sitting between them. CDR3 amino acids: CASSSRGGERNEQFF. The CDR3 coding sequence is TGTGCCAGCAGTTCCCGGGGTGGGGAGAGGAATGAGCAGTTCTTC.

This clonotype was detected only a few times. The rearrangement joins TRBV6-1 to TRBJ2-1; D possibly matches TRBD1 or TRBD2 (5 bases each). The CDR3 sequence is 15 residues long. Between the trimmed V and J ends, which lost 5 bases and 9 bases, there was a span of 20 bases. In germline, CDR1 is MNHNS, CDR2 SASEGT. For the CDR3, the DNA is TGTGCCAGCAGTACCGGGGCGTGGTCCAGGTCTGAGCAGTTCTTC. Translation gives CASSTGAWSRSEQFF.

The table lists this clonotype with many counts. CDR3 coding DNA: TGTGCCAGCGGAAGGGCCGTCAATCCTGAGCAGTTCTTC. The encoded protein is CASGRAVNPEQFF. The chain recombines TRBV7-2 with TRBJ2-1; D is unresolved. The CDR3 sequence is 13 residues long. Trimming took off 8 bases at V and 9 bases at J, with 17 bases between the two ends. The germline CDR1 and CDR2 sequences are SGHTA and FQGNSA.

This clonotype was observed at least ten times. The rearrangement uses TRBV5-1 and TRBJ1-6, with 8 bases fitting TRBD1. The germline V gene has CDR1 SGHRS and CDR2 YFSETQ. The V gene end was trimmed by 0 bases and the J gene end by 10 bases; junction bases not matched to a gene: 6. This CDR3 is 15 amino acids long. As DNA, the CDR3 is TGCGCCAGCAGCTTGGTGACAGGGGTAAGCTCACCCCTCCACTTT. This codes for CASSLVTGVSSPLHF.

In this sample, this clonotype turned up many times. The chain employs TRBV3-1 and TRBJ2-2, with D unclear. Trimming took 1 base from V and 4 from J, leaving 7 bases between them. There are 14 residues in the CDR3. The germline V gene encodes CDR1 LGHDT and CDR2 YNNKEL (reference sequence). In DNA, the CDR3 is TGTGCCAGCAGCCAAGCGGTCAGCACCGGGGAGCTGTTTTTT. This sequence encodes CASSQAVSTGELFF.

In its sample, this clonotype was seen many times. Here the CDR3 DNA reads TGCGCCAGCAGCCAGGTGGAGGGGCGGTTGGGCCAAGAGACCCAGTACTTC. This codes for CASSQVEGRLGQETQYF. This rearrangement joins TRBV4-1 to TRBJ2-5, with D possibly TRBD2 on 6 matching bases. The CDR3 length is 17 residues. Looked up from germline, CDR1 is MGHRA and CDR2 is YSYEKL. V was cut by 3 bases and J by 1 base, with 18 bases left in between.

This clonotype came up a few times. The chain couples TRBV7-9 to TRBJ2-5; D is ambiguous. Germline V gene data show CDR1 as SEHNR and CDR2 as FQNEAQ (reference sequence). Trimming left V 1 base short and J 7 bases short, with 7 bases between. The CDR3 contains 12 residues. CDR3 loop: CASSLGQLTQYF. CDR3 sequence (DNA): TGTGCCAGCAGCTTAGGTCAGCTGACCCAGTACTTC.

Of note for this clonotype: Mismatch with germline at one junction end may stem from a read error. The V call is TRBV11-2, the J call TRBJ2-1; 10 bases are shared with TRBD1. Germline V gives CDR1 SGHAT, CDR2 FQNNGV. The CDR3 totals 13 residues. The CDR3 protein is CASSLGPRDRGGF. The CDR3 DNA reads as TGTGCCAGCAGCTTAGGACCCCGGGACAGGGGTGGGTTC.

This clonotype showed up just a few times. This chain links TRBV20-1 with TRBJ2-1, with D uncertain. V lost 6 bases and J 1 base, leaving 16 bases between the germline ends. Germline V gene data show CDR1 as DFQATT and CDR2 as SNEGSKA (reference sequence). The CDR3 contains 15 residues. In nucleotides, the CDR3 is TGCAGTGCCCGACTCGTTTTAGGTTCCTACAATGAGCAGTTCTTC. Protein: CSARLVLGSYNEQFF.

This clonotype was counted a few times. The chain is built from TRBV11-1 and TRBJ2-1; D possibly matches TRBD1 or TRBD2 (6 bases each). The germline gives CDR1 SGHAT, CDR2 FQDESV (reference sequence). The germline V and J ends were trimmed by 5 bases and 0 bases, with 20 bases remaining between them. CDR3 length: 18 amino acids. The CDR3 is CASSKKDTGAHSYNEQFF. In DNA form, the CDR3 reads TGTGCCAGCAGCAAAAAGGATACGGGGGCTCACTCCTACAATGAGCAGTTCTTC.

The sample holds a few counts of this clonotype. The V and J genes are TRBV20-1 and TRBJ1-1; possible D gene TRBD1, 5 bases. The CDR3 sequence is 13 residues long. In germline, CDR1 is DFQATT, CDR2 SNEGSKA (reference sequence). V was pared by 2 bases and J by 6 bases, with 13 bases between. This CDR3 is CSARLSGDAEAFF. The CDR3 region has the DNA TGCAGTGCTAGACTGTCGGGGGATGCTGAAGCTTTCTTT.